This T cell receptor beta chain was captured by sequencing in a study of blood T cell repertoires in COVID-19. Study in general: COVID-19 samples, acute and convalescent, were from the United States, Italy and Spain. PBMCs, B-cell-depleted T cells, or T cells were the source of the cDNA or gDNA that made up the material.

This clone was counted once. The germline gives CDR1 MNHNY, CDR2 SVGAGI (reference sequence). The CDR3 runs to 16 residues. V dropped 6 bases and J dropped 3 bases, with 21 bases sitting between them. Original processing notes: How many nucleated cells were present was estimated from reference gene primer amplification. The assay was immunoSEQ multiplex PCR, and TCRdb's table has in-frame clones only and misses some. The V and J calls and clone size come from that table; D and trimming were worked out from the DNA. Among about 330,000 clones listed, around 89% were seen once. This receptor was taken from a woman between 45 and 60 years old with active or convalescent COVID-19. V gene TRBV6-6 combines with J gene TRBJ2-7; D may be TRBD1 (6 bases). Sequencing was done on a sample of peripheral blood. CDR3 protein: CASSFPGDTKNYEQYF. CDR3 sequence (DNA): TGTGCCAGCAGCTTCCCCGGGGACACCAAGAACTACGAGCAGTACTTC.